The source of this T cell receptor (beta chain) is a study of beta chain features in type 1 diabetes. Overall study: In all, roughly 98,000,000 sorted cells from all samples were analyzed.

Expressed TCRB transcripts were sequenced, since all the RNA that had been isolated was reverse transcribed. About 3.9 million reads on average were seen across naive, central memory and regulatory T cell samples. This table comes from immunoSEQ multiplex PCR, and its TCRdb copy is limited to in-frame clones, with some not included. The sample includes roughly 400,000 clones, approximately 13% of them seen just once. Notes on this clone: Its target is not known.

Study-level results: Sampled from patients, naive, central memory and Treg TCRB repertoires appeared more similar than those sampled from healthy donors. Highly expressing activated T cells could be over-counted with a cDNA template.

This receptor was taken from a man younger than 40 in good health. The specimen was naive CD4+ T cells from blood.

The CDR3 protein is CASSFRGTTDTQYF. The CDR3 bases are TGTGCCAGCAGCTTTCGCGGGACCACAGATACGCAGTATTTT. This chain uses TRBV7-2 with TRBJ2-3; D possibly corresponds to TRBD2 (6 bases). From germline, CDR1 is SGHTA and CDR2 FQGNSA. The CDR3 loop spans 14 amino acids. V was shortened by 3 bases and J by 2 bases, with 9 bases between the two germline ends. Combining the CDR3 with reference TRBV7-2 and TRBJ2-3 gives the whole variable domain GAGVSQSPSNKVTEKGKDVELRCDPISGHTALYWYRQSLGQGLEFLIYFQGNSAPDKSGLPSDRFSAERTGGSVSTLTIQRTQQEDSAVYLCASSFRGTTDTQYFGPGTRLTVL.